This T cell receptor beta chain was profiled in a study of T cell changes during pregnancy in multiple sclerosis (dated by TCRdb to the late 2010s). As for the study more broadly: The study examined how the T cell repertoire changed over the course of pregnancy in women with multiple sclerosis.

As encoded in the germline V gene, CDR1 is SQVTM while CDR2 is ANQGSEA. There are 13 amino acids in the CDR3, from cysteine to phenylalanine inclusive. The kept DNA is CDR3 alone, 39 bases in frame from the first base. The germline V end is reduced by 6 bases and the J end by 8 bases; junction bases left unmatched: 6. A remark on this clone: The antigen it recognizes is unknown. Base quality data are lacking; no much larger clone is found one base away.

The method behind the library was the immunoSEQ multiplex PCR assay. TCRdb holds this immuneACCESS table with in-frame rearrangements only. Some clones are missing; in checked studies, unresolved V genes explain under half, and the rest has no known cause. This sample gives some 110,000 clones in total; approximately 90% of them show up just once. About 1.5% of the sample is in the top ten clones. The clonotype was recovered from a female donor with multiple sclerosis, enrolled in a pregnancy study. Rearrangement joined TRBV29-1 to TRBJ1-6; a stretch of 8 junction bases matches TRBD1. Material: peripheral blood, obtained in the third trimester of pregnancy. The CDR3 loop reads CSVRTGRDSPLHF. The nucleotide sequence is given as TGCAGCGTAAGGACAGGGAGGGATTCACCCCTCCACTTT.